This T cell receptor (beta chain) was recorded in a study of long-term antiretroviral therapy in people with HIV. V was pared by 3 bases and J by 0 bases, with 9 bases between. Germline-derived CDR1 and CDR2 are GTSNPN and SVGIG (reference sequence). The CDR3 extends over 13 amino acids. Study observations and caveats: Whereas controls had wider CDR3 length ranges, HIV repertoires had narrower ones. Repertoire dominance by clones expanded before ART was seen at all time points. Information on adherence, resistance and therapy changes was unavailable. An increase in diversity followed ART, yet levels stayed below transplant donor controls.

The assay used was immunoSEQ (version v3.0), run at survey level. Using immunoSEQ multiplex PCR, the repertoire was profiled, and TCRdb retains in-frame clones only, with some absent. The data contain about 35,000 clones, 85% to 95% of them singletons. Concerning this clone: Antigen specificity is unknown.

This TCR was sampled from a woman in her 50s with HIV. The material was unsorted PBMCs, obtained 4.1 years after starting antiretroviral therapy. V usage is TRBV30 and J usage is TRBJ2-7; D remains ambiguous. As DNA, the CDR3 is TGTGCCTGGAGCGATCCTAACTCCTACGAGCAGTACTTC. Its protein is CAWSDPNSYEQYF.